What follows are 25 T cell receptor beta chains derived from one specimen sequenced in a study of T cells after yellow fever vaccination. Each CDR3 protein gets one entry after TCRdb re-called the 5' RACE reads with MiXCR. The table shows 300,000 to 400,000 distinct CDR3 sequences, with about 10% occurring only once. The sample in question was CD4+ T cells sorted from PBMCs, obtained 45 days after the yellow fever booster vaccination. These receptors all come from a man between 18 and 35 years old who received the YFV17D yellow fever vaccine.

This clonotype turned up a few times. The genes are TRBV4-3 and TRBJ1-2; no reliable D call. The CDR3 loop spans 15 amino acids. V was shortened by 0 bases and J by 0 bases, with 8 bases between the two germline ends. Looked up from germline, CDR1 is LGHNA and CDR2 is YSLEER. The CDR3, as DNA: TGCGCCAGCAGCCAAGAACCCGCTGCTAACTATGGCTACACCTTC. Translating gives CASSQEPAANYGYTF.

This clonotype has a handful of counts. The chain carries TRBV7-2 and TRBJ1-5; D is undetermined. CDR1 is SGHTA, CDR2 FQGNSA, per germline. Trimming took off 2 bases at V and 0 bases at J, with 8 bases between the two ends. This CDR3 comprises 15 residues. CDR3 sequence reads: CASSLIGNSNQPQHF. CDR3 nucleotide sequence: TGTGCCAGCAGCTTAATCGGGAATAGCAATCAGCCCCAGCATTTT.

This clonotype showed up many times. The J gene is TRBJ2-1, the V gene TRBV5-6; unclear D gene. This CDR3 is built from 14 residues. Germline V gene data show CDR1 as SGHDT and CDR2 as YYEEEE. Trimming removed 0 bases at V and 6 bases at J, with 10 bases between. CDR3 in amino acids: CASSLGAAGNEQFF. The CDR3 DNA sequence: TGTGCCAGCAGCTTGGGGGCGGCCGGCAATGAGCAGTTCTTC.

The chain is built from TRBV9 and TRBJ2-2; D is unclear. The CDR3 contains 12 residues. V gave up 4 bases and J gave up 8 bases, with 9 bases separating them. The germline CDR1 and CDR2 sequences are SGDLS and YYNGEE. CDR3 nucleotide sequence: TGTGCCAGCAGCAAATACATTGGGGAGCTGTTTTTT. It translates to CASSKYIGELFF.

This clonotype has more than one count but fewer than ten. This clone may be a read error of a much larger clone one base away. The V call is TRBV11-3, the J call TRBJ2-6; D is unclear. The CDR3 contains 12 residues. Germline V CDR1 and CDR2: SGHNT, YENEEA. The ends were cut back, 3 bases at V and 3 bases at J, with 0 bases in the middle. The CDR3 here is CASSFGANVLTF. In DNA, the CDR3 is TGTGCCAGCAGCTTTGGGGCCAACGTCCTGACTTTC.

This clonotype has more than one count but fewer than ten. V is TRBV11-2 and J is TRBJ1-2; the match to TRBD1 covers 12 bases. J gave up 8 bases and V 5 bases, and 9 bases lay outside the gene matches. Germline V gene data show CDR1 as SGHAT and CDR2 as FQNNGV. This CDR3 is 15 amino acids long. The CDR3 here is CASSRGTGGVQGYTF. The CDR3, as DNA: TGTGCCAGCAGCCGAGGGACAGGGGGCGTACAAGGCTACACCTTC.

The sample holds a few counts of this clonotype. V gene TRBV7-9 combines with J gene TRBJ2-7; no clear D. V gave up 3 bases and J gave up 5 bases, with 5 bases separating them. This CDR3 contains 11 residues. Germline-derived CDR1 and CDR2 are SEHNR and FQNEAQ (reference sequence). CDR3 sequence reads: CASSFDDEQYV. CDR3 DNA: TGTGCCAGCAGCTTCGATGACGAGCAGTACGTC.

This clonotype was detected a few times. J is TRBJ2-5 and V is TRBV28, with 7 bases identical to TRBD2. The V gene's germline CDR1 is MDHEN and CDR2 SYDVKM. CDR3 length equals 12 residues. V lost 10 bases and J lost 5; bases outside the gene matches: 7. CDR3 nucleotide sequence: TGTGCCACCCTGGGAGGGGCGGAGACCCAGTACTTC. Protein product: CATLGGAETQYF.

This clonotype turned up a few times. V and J are TRBV18 and TRBJ2-7; 7 nucleotides align to TRBD2. The CDR3 length is 14 residues. Trimming took 2 bases from V and 2 from J; bases not matched to a gene: 3. Germline V gene lookup returns CDR1 KGHSH and CDR2 LQKENI. This chain's CDR3 is CASSPASGPYEQYV. DNA for the CDR3: TGTGCCAGCTCACCAGCTAGCGGTCCCTACGAGCAGTACGTC.

The chain is built from TRBV30 and TRBJ2-4; the D is unclear. The V end was cut by 5 bases, the J end by 7 bases, with 15 bases between. CDR1 is GTSNPN and CDR2 is SVGIG in the germline V gene (reference sequence). CDR3 length: 13 amino acids. This CDR3 reads CAWDPGPHNIQYF. The DNA for the CDR3 is TGTGCCTGGGACCCGGGCCCCCATAACATTCAGTACTTC.

This clonotype was observed a handful of times. The chain employs TRBV5-5 and TRBJ2-1; the match to TRBD2 covers 8 bases. Per germline, CDR1 SGHKS and CDR2 YYEKEE (reference sequence). The CDR3 spans 14 residues. V was pared by 4 bases and J by 6 bases, with 6 bases of the junction left unmatched. CDR3 sequence reads: CASSSSGAVNEQFF. The CDR3 DNA follows: TGTGCCAGCAGCAGTAGCGGGGCGGTCAATGAGCAGTTCTTC.

V and J are TRBV6-5 and TRBJ1-6, with TRBD1 matching over 7 bases. V lost 2 bases to trimming and J lost 10 bases; unmatched junction nucleotides: 8. CDR3 length: 15 amino acids. From germline, CDR1 is MNHEY and CDR2 SVGAGI. For the CDR3, the DNA is TGTGCCAGCAGTTACGCCGGCAGGGGGGGCTCACCCCTCCACTTT. Residues: CASSYAGRGGSPLHF.

The chain employs TRBV20-1 and TRBJ2-7; D gene unclear. The V and J ends lost 3 bases and 1 base respectively, with 16 bases between them. This CDR3 spans 15 amino acids. Germline assignment: CDR1 DFQATT and CDR2 SNEGSKA (reference sequence). CDR3 amino acids: CSARTSWWGSYEQYV. The CDR3 DNA reads TGCAGTGCTAGGACCAGTTGGTGGGGATCCTACGAGCAGTACGTC.

V gene TRBV6-5 combines with J gene TRBJ1-2; the D is unclear. Germline loops: CDR1 MNHEY, CDR2 SVGAGI. The V and J ends lost 5 bases and 5 bases respectively, with 12 bases between them. The CDR3 is 13 residues long. CDR3: CASSPVEWYGYTF. The CDR3 DNA reads as TGTGCCAGCAGTCCGGTAGAGTGGTATGGCTACACCTTC.

V and J are TRBV6-5 and TRBJ1-1, with unresolved D. V was cut by 5 bases and J by 3 bases, with 10 bases left in between. The CDR3 runs to 13 residues. CDR1 is MNHEY, CDR2 SVGAGI, per germline. In DNA, the CDR3 is TGTGCCAGCAGTCTGAAGCTGGACACTGAAGCTTTCTTT. Protein product: CASSLKLDTEAFF.

The chain carries TRBV7-9 and TRBJ2-5; 7 bases line up with TRBD1. The CDR3 is 14 amino acids. After removal of 2 bases from V and 2 bases from J, the junction contained 2 bases not matched to a gene. The germline V gene has CDR1 SEHNR and CDR2 FQNEAQ (reference sequence). The CDR3 DNA follows: TGTGCCAGCAGCTTATGGACAGGACAAGAGACCCAGTACTTC. This encodes CASSLWTGQETQYF.

This clonotype was seen many times. The J gene is TRBJ2-5, the V gene TRBV4-1, with 7 bases matching TRBD2. The CDR3 sequence is 14 residues long. Germline assignment: CDR1 MGHRA and CDR2 YSYEKL. J gave up 5 bases and V 3 bases, and 6 bases lay outside the gene matches. CDR3 protein: CASSQRGREETQYF. The CDR3 DNA reads as TGCGCCAGCAGCCAGCGGGGGAGGGAGGAGACCCAGTACTTC.

This clonotype has only a few counts. V usage is TRBV5-1 and J usage is TRBJ1-1; D gene ambiguous. Trimming cost V 4 bases and J 2 bases, with 6 bases left between them. The CDR3 totals 12 residues. The germline V gene encodes CDR1 SGHRS and CDR2 YFSETQ. CDR3 residues: CASSPENTEAFF. The CDR3 bases are TGCGCCAGCAGCCCGGAAAACACTGAAGCTTTCTTT. The whole variable domain, filled in from reference TRBV5-1 and TRBJ1-1, reads KAGVTQTPRYLIKTRGQQVTLSCSPISGHRSVSWYQQTPGQGLQFLFEYFSETQRNKGNFPGRFSGRQFSNSRSEMNVSTLELGDSALYLCASSPENTEAFFGQGTRLTVV.

This clonotype came up a few times. The chain carries TRBV9 and TRBJ2-4, with 7 positions matching TRBD1. The trim removed 6 bases at V and 5 bases at J, leaving 8 bases unmatched. CDR3 length equals 14 residues. The germline CDR1 and CDR2 sequences are SGDLS and YYNGEE. The CDR3 coding sequence is TGTGCCAGCAACCCGACAGGGAACGAAAACATTCAGTACTTC. Translation gives CASNPTGNENIQYF.

This clonotype was detected only a few times. The chain uses TRBV3-1 and TRBJ1-3; D remains unclear. The CDR3 is 16 amino acids. Trimming took 2 bases from V and 1 from J, leaving 12 bases between them. Germline V gene sequence: CDR1 LGHDT, CDR2 YNNKEL (reference sequence). DNA of the CDR3: TGTGCCAGCAGCCAACGCCCGAGGTCTTCTGGAAACACCATATATTTT. This sequence encodes CASSQRPRSSGNTIYF.

The chain combines TRBV12-3 or TRBV12-4 with TRBJ1-2; no clear D. V gave up 2 bases and J gave up 8 bases, with 12 bases separating them. The CDR3 sequence is 13 residues long. As DNA, the CDR3 is TGTGCCAGCAGTTTATCCGGGTATCTCGGCTACACCTTC. Translating gives CASSLSGYLGYTF.

The table lists this clonotype with a few counts. The chain uses TRBV7-9 and TRBJ2-1; D may be TRBD1 (5 bases). The CDR3 totals 14 residues. V lost 5 bases, J lost 6 bases, and 14 bases lay in between. Per germline, CDR1 SEHNR and CDR2 FQNEAQ (reference sequence). This chain's CDR3 is CASSRRVLANEQFF. As DNA, the CDR3 is TGTGCCAGCAGCCGCAGGGTACTGGCCAATGAGCAGTTCTTC.

DNA for the CDR3: TGTGCCAGCAAAAGTTACACAGATACGCAGTATTTT. It translates to CASKSYTDTQYF. The V gene is TRBV28, the J gene TRBJ2-3, with D unclear. V was shortened by 7 bases and J by 2 bases, with 7 bases between the two germline ends. The CDR3 loop spans 12 amino acids. Germline V gene lookup returns CDR1 MDHEN and CDR2 SYDVKM.

This clonotype came up a few times. V is TRBV20-1 and J is TRBJ1-5; possibly TRBD1 for D (5 bases). CDR3 size: 14 residues. Germline V gives CDR1 DFQATT, CDR2 SNEGSKA (reference sequence). The V end lost 6 bases, the J end lost 9 bases, and 21 bases lay between the germline ends. As DNA, the CDR3 is TGCAGTGCGGGACCGGGAGGCTCGTTTCGGCCCCAGCATTTT. Its translation: CSAGPGGSFRPQHF.

The chain links TRBV5-1 to TRBJ2-1, with a tentative D call TRBD2 (7 bases). This CDR3 contains 15 residues. Trimming took 6 bases from V and 5 from J, leaving 18 bases between them. Per the germline V gene, CDR1 is SGHRS and CDR2 is YFSETQ. CDR3 in DNA: TGCGCCAGCACGATCGGCGGGGGCCCAAACAATGAGCAGTTCTTC. Its translation: CASTIGGGPNNEQFF.